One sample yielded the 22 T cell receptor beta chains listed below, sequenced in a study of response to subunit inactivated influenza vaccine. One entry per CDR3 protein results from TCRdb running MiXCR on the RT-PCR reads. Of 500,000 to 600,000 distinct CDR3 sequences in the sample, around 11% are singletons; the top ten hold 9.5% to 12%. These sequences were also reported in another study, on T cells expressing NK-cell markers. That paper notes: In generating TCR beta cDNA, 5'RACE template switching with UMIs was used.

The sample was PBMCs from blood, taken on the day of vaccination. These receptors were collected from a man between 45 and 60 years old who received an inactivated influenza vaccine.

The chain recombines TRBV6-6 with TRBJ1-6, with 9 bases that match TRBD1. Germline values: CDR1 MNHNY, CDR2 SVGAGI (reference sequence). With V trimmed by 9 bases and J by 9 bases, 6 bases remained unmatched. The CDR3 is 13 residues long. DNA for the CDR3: TGTGCCAGTCAGACAGGGGGTTCTTCACCCCTCCACTTT. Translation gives CASQTGGSSPLHF.

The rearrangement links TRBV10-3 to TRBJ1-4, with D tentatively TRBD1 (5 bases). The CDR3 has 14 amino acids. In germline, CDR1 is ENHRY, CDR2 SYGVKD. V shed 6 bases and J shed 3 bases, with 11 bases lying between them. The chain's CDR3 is CAIREGTANEKLFF. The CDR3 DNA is TGTGCCATCAGAGAAGGGACGGCTAATGAAAAACTGTTTTTT.

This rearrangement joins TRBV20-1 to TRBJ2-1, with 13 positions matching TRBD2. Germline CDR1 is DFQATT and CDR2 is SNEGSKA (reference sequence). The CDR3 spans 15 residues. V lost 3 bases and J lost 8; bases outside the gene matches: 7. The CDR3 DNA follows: TGCAGTGCTAGCCCTACTAGCGGGAGGGCCGATGAGCAGTTCTTC. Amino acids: CSASPTSGRADEQFF.

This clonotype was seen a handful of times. The CDR3, as DNA: TGTGCCAGCAGCCGAAGTCTAGACAGAGAGGATGGCTACACCTTC. It is translated as CASSRSLDREDGYTF. This chain joins TRBV7-2 and TRBJ1-2, with TRBD1 as a possible D gene (5 bases). The CDR3 extends over 15 amino acids. CDR1 is SGHTA, CDR2 FQGNSA, per germline. Trimming removed 5 bases from V and 6 bases from J, with 19 bases in between.

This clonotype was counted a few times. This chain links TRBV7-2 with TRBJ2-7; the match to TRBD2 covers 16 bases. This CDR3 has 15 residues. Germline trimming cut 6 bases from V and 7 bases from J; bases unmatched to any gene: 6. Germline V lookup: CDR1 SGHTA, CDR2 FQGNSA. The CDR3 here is CASSQGTSGGGEQYF. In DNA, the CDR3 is TGTGCCAGCAGTCAAGGGACTAGCGGGGGGGGAGAGCAGTACTTC.

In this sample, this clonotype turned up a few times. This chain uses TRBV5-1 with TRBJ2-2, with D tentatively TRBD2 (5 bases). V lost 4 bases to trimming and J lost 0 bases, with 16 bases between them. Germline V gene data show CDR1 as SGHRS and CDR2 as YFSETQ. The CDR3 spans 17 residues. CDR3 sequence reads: CASSPSTGFPNTGELFF. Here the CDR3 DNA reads TGCGCCAGCAGCCCTAGTACGGGATTTCCGAACACCGGGGAGCTGTTTTTT.

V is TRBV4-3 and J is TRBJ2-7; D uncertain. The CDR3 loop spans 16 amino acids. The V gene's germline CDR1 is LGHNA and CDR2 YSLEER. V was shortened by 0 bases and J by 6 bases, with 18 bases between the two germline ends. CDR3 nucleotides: TGCGCCAGCAGCCAAGATGCGGCCCCCAAAGGAGCCGAGCAGTACTTC. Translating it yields CASSQDAAPKGAEQYF.

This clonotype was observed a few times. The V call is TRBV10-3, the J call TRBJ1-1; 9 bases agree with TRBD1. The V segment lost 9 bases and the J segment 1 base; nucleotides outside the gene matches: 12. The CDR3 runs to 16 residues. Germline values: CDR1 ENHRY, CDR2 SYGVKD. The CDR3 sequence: CAMIAQVGQGNTEAFF. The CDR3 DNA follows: TGTGCCATGATAGCACAAGTGGGACAGGGGAACACTGAAGCTTTCTTT.

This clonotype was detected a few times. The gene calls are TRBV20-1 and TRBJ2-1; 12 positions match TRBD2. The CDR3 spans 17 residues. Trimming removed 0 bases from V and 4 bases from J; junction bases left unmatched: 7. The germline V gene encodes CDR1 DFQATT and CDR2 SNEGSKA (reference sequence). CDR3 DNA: TGCAGTGCTAGAGATTTCCGGCTAGCGGGAGGGTACAATGAGCAGTTCTTC. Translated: CSARDFRLAGGYNEQFF.

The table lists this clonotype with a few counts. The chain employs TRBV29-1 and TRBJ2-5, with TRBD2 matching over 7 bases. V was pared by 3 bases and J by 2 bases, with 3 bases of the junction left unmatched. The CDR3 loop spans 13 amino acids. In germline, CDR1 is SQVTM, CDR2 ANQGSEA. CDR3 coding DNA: TGCAGCGTTGAGGGGGGGGTTCAAGAGACCCAGTACTTC. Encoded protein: CSVEGGVQETQYF.

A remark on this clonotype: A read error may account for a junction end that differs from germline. CDR3 region: CASILNTYRGLDTEAFF. CDR3 coding DNA: TGCGCCAGCATCTTGAACACCTACAGGGGCCTGGACACTGAAGCTTTCTTT. The V call is TRBV5-1, the J call TRBJ1-1; 7 bases are shared with TRBD1. This CDR3 has 17 amino acids. In germline, CDR1 is SGHRS, CDR2 YFSETQ.

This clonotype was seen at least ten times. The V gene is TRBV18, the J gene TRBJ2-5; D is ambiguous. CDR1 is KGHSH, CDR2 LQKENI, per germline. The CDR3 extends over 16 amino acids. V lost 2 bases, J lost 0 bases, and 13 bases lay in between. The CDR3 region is CASSPAHYLYQETQYF. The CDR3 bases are TGTGCCAGCTCACCAGCACATTACCTGTACCAAGAGACCCAGTACTTC. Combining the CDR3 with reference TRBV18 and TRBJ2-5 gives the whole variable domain NAGVMQNPRHLVRRRGQEARLRCSPMKGHSHVYWYRQLPEEGLKFMVYLQKENIIDESGMPKERFSAEFPKEGPSILRIQQVVRGDSAAYFCASSPAHYLYQETQYFGPGTRLLVL.

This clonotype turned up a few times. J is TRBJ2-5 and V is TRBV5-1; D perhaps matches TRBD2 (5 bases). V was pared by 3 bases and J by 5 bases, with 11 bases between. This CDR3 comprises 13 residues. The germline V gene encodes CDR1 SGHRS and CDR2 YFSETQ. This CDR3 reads CASSWRTGETQYF. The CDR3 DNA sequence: TGCGCCAGCAGCTGGAGGACGGGGGAGACCCAGTACTTC.

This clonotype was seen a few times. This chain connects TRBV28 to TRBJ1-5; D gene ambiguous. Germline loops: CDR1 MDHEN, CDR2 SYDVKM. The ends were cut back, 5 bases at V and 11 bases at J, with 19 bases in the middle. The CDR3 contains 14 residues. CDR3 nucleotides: TGTGCCAGCAGTCCCCGGGCCACGGAGCAGGCCCAGCATTTT. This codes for CASSPRATEQAQHF.

The CDR3 DNA follows: TGTGCCAGTAGCCTGGGGTTTGCAGGGGCCAACGTCCTGACTTTC. This translates into CASSLGFAGANVLTF. V gene TRBV19 combines with J gene TRBJ2-6; D is ambiguous. CDR1 is LNHDA and CDR2 is SQIVND in the germline V gene (reference sequence). The CDR3 has 15 residues. V was trimmed by 6 bases and J by 4 bases, leaving 13 bases between them.

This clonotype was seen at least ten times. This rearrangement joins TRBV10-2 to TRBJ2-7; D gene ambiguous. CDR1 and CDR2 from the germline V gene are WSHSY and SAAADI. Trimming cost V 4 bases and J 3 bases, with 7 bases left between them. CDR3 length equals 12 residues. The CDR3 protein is CASSGRNYEQYF. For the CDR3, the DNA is TGCGCCAGCAGTGGACGCAACTACGAGCAGTACTTC.

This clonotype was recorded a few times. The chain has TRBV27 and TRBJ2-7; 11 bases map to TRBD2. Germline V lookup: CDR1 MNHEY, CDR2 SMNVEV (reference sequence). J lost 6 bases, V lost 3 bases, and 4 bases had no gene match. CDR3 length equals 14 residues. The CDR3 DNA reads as TGTGCCAGCAGTTTCTTAGCGGGGGGGCTCGAGCAGTACTTC. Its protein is CASSFLAGGLEQYF.

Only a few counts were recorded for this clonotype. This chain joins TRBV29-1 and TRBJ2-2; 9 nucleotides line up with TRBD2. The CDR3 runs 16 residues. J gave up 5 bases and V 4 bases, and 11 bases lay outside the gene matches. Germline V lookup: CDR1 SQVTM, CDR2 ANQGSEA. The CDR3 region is CSVAGASGELTGELFF. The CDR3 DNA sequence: TGCAGCGTTGCGGGGGCTAGCGGGGAGCTAACCGGGGAGCTGTTTTTT.

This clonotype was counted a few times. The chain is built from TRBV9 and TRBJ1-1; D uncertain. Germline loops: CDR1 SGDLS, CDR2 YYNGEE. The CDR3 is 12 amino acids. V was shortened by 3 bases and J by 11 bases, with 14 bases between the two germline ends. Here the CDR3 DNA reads TGTGCCAGCAGCGATGGACTCTCGTCTGCTTTCTTT. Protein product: CASSDGLSSAFF.

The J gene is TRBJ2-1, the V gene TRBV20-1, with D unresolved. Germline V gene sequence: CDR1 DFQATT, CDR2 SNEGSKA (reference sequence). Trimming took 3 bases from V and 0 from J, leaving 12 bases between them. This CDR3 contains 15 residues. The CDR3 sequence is CSARPALGSYNEQFF. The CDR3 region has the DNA TGCAGTGCTAGGCCCGCTTTAGGCTCCTACAATGAGCAGTTCTTC.

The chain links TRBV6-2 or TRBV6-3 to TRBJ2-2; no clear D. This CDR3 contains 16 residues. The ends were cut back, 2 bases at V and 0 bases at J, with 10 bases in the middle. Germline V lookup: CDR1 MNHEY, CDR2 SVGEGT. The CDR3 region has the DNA TGTGCCAGCAGTTACGCCGGCTACGCGAACACCGGGGAGCTGTTTTTT. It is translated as CASSYAGYANTGELFF.

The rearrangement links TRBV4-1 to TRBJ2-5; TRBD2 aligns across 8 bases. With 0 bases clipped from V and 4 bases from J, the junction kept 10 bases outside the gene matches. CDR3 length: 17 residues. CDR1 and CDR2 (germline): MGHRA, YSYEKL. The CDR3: CASSQDRTSWEGETQYF. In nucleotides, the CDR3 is TGCGCCAGCAGCCAAGATCGGACTAGCTGGGAGGGAGAGACCCAGTACTTC.